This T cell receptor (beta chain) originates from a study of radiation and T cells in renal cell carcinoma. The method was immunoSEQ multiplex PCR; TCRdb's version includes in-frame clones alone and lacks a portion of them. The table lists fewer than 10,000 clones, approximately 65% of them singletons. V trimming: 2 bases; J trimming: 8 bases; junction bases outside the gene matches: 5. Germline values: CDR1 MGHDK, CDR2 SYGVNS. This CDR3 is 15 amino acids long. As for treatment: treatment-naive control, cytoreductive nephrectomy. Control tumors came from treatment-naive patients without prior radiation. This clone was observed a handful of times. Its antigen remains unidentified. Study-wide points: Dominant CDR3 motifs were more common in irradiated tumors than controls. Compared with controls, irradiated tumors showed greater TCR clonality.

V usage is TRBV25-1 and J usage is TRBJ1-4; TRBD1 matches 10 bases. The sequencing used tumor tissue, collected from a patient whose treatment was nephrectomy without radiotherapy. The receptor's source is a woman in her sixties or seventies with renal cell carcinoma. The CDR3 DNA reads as TGTGCCAGCAGTGAACCCGGGACAGGGGTAGAAAAACTGTTTTTT. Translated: CASSEPGTGVEKLFF.